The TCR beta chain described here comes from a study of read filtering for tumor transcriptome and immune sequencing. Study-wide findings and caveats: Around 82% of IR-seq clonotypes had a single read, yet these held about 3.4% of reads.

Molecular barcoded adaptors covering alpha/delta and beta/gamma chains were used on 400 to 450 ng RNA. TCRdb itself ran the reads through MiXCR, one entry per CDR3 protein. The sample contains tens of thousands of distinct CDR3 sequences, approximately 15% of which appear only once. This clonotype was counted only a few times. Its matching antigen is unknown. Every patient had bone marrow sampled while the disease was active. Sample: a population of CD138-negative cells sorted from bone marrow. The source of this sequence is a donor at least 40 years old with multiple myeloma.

CDR3 DNA: TGTGCCAGCAGATTACGAGGGACGGACTACGAGCAGTACTTC. It yields the protein CASRLRGTDYEQYF. The J gene is TRBJ2-7, the V gene TRBV6-6; either TRBD1 or TRBD2 may supply D (5 bases each). Deletions cut 6 bases from V and 3 bases from J, with 15 bases between. The CDR3 has 14 residues. Germline CDR1 reads MNHNY; CDR2 reads SVGAGI (reference sequence).